A single sample is the source of the 17 T cell receptor beta chains below, sequenced in a study of cytomegalovirus exposure and HLA in healthy donors. The PCR used 60 Vbeta and 13 Jbeta primers. Method: immunoSEQ multiplex PCR; TCRdb's copy keeps in-frame clones and lacks some. The table includes 100,000 to 150,000 clones, more than 65% detected once. Material: PBMCs. All receptors come from a woman between 35 and 50 years old in good health and CMV-seropositive.

The V call is TRBV7-9, the J call TRBJ2-1; 13 bases are a match to TRBD2. This CDR3 region has 14 residues. Germline values: CDR1 SEHNR, CDR2 FQNEAQ (reference sequence). With 5 bases clipped from V and 9 bases from J, the junction kept 4 bases outside the gene matches. CDR3: CASSPRLAGGEQFF. CDR3 DNA: TGTGCCAGCAGCCCACGACTAGCGGGAGGTGAGCAGTTCTTC.

This chain links TRBV7-9 with TRBJ2-5; D gene uncertain. V was trimmed by 5 bases and J by 3 bases, leaving 10 bases between them. Germline loops: CDR1 SEHNR, CDR2 FQNEAQ (reference sequence). CDR3 length: 13 residues. CDR3 amino acids: CASSPSAEETQYF. DNA of the CDR3: TGTGCCAGCAGCCCCTCGGCGGAAGAGACCCAGTACTTC.

This clone was detected a few times. For the CDR3, the DNA is TGTGCCAGTAGTATCCCGAGTACGGGGGGGTCATGGAGCAATCAGCCCCAGCATTTT. It translates to CASSIPSTGGSWSNQPQHF. The chain employs TRBV19 and TRBJ1-5; D might be TRBD1 (5 bases). V was clipped by 3 bases and J by 1 base, with 22 bases between them. The CDR3 loop spans 19 amino acids. Per the germline V gene, CDR1 is LNHDA and CDR2 is SQIVND (reference sequence).

The rearrangement joins TRBV7-2 to TRBJ2-1; 9 bases are a match to TRBD2. The CDR3 is 15 residues long. The V gene's germline CDR1 is SGHTA and CDR2 FQGNSA. Germline trimming cut 5 bases from V and 7 bases from J; bases unmatched to any gene: 9. DNA for the CDR3: TGTGCCAGCAGCCAGACTAGCGGAGCAGGAAATGAGCAGTTCTTC. Residues: CASSQTSGAGNEQFF.

The sample holds a few counts of this clone. The chain is built from TRBV7-8 and TRBJ2-7; 16 bases line up with TRBD2. The CDR3 loop spans 19 amino acids. J lost 0 bases, V lost 4 bases, and 9 bases had no gene match. CDR1 and CDR2 (germline): SGHVS, FQNEAQ. CDR3 coding DNA: TGTGCCAGCAGCTCGCTCGGGACTAGCGGGAGGGCCATCTCCTACGAGCAGTACTTC. It encodes CASSSLGTSGRAISYEQYF.

CDR3: CASSLGVRGARRTGELFF. The DNA of the CDR3 is TGTGCCAGCAGCTTAGGCGTCAGGGGCGCTCGGAGGACCGGGGAGCTGTTTTTT. This chain uses TRBV7-9 with TRBJ2-2; D might be TRBD1 (6 bases). The V end was cut by 1 base, the J end by 5 bases, with 20 bases between. Germline CDR1 reads SEHNR; CDR2 reads FQNEAQ (reference sequence). This CDR3 is 18 amino acids long.

The rearrangement links TRBV6-1 to TRBJ2-1; 8 nucleotides agree with TRBD2. The CDR3 is 14 amino acids. V was clipped by 3 bases and J by 9 bases; unmatched bases: 7. In germline, CDR1 is MNHNS, CDR2 SASEGT. CDR3: CASSDLSGTSEQFF. Here the CDR3 DNA reads TGTGCCAGCAGTGATCTTTCCGGGACTAGTGAGCAGTTCTTC.

Details on this clone: The junction does not match germline at one end; this may be a read error. The chain has TRBV7-9 and TRBJ1-2; D perhaps matches TRBD1 (6 bases). Germline V gene sequence: CDR1 SEHNR, CDR2 FQNEAQ (reference sequence). CDR3 length: 15 amino acids. The CDR3 loop reads CSSSKYGGGADGYTF. In DNA form, the CDR3 reads TGTTCCAGCAGTAAATATGGTGGGGGGGCGGACGGCTACACCTTC.

The genes are TRBV4-2 and TRBJ1-1, with D tentatively TRBD1 (5 bases). V lost 5 bases, J lost 2 bases, and 12 bases lay in between. Germline V CDR1 and CDR2: LGHNA, YNFKEQ. There are 14 residues in the CDR3. The CDR3 spells CASSYDSRNTEAFF. The CDR3 nucleotides read TGTGCCAGCAGCTATGACAGCCGTAACACTGAAGCTTTCTTT.

The rearrangement uses TRBV7-5 and TRBJ2-7; TRBD1, the table's D call, was not compared with the DNA. TRBV7-5 constitutes a pseudogene. This CDR3 has 15 residues. The CDR3 region is CVRSERQGNSYEQYF. CDR3 DNA sequence: TGTGTCAGAAGCGAACGACAGGGGAACTCCTACGAGCAGTACTTC.

The CDR3 coding sequence is TGTGCCAGCAGTGGCTACTATCATGAAGCTTTCTTT. Amino acids: CASSGYYHEAFF. This rearrangement joins TRBV6-1 to TRBJ1-1, with unresolved D. Germline CDR1 is MNHNS and CDR2 is SASEGT. Trimming removed 4 bases at V and 7 bases at J, with 10 bases between. The length of the CDR3 is 12 residues.

This chain links TRBV11-2 with TRBJ2-7; D is undetermined. Germline lookup yields CDR1 SGHAT and CDR2 FQNNGV. This CDR3 comprises 13 residues. Trimming pared 1 base from V and 1 base from J, leaving 5 bases between. The CDR3 here is CASSLAQSYEQYF. CDR3 DNA sequence: TGTGCCAGCAGCTTAGCACAGTCCTACGAGCAGTACTTC.

A few counts support this clone. A junction boundary mismatches the germline segment, possibly from a read error. The DNA of the CDR3 is TGTGCCAGTAGTACACAGGGCAAGCAGCCCCAGCATTTT. Translating it yields CASSTQGKQPQHF. The genes are TRBV19 and TRBJ1-5; a possible D gene is TRBD1 (6 bases). Germline V CDR1 and CDR2: LNHDA, SQIVND (reference sequence). The CDR3 consists of 13 residues.

The chain uses TRBV5-4 and TRBJ1-2, with TRBD1 matching 10 bases. Germline V lookup: CDR1 SGHNT, CDR2 YYREEE (reference sequence). J was trimmed by 8 bases and V by 2 bases; bases with no gene match: 12. This CDR3 has 16 residues. The CDR3 nucleotides read TGTGCCAGCAGCTTACGTCCCGGGACAGGGGTTAACGGCTACACCTTC. It specifies CASSLRPGTGVNGYTF.

The chain recombines TRBV5-8 with TRBJ1-5; perhaps TRBD1 as D (6 bases). This CDR3 contains 15 residues. Germline CDR1 reads SGHTS; CDR2 reads YDEGEE. The ends were cut back, 3 bases at V and 2 bases at J, with 12 bases in the middle. Here the CDR3 reads CASSSKNRGNQPQHF. The CDR3 DNA reads as TGTGCCAGCAGCTCTAAGAACAGGGGCAATCAGCCCCAGCATTTT. Using reference TRBV5-8 and TRBJ1-5 for the parts outside the CDR3, the full variable domain is EAGVTQSPTHLIKTRGQQATLRCSPISGHTSVYWYQQALGLGLQFLLWYDEGEERNRGNFPPRFSGRQFPNYSSELNVNALELEDSALYLCASSSKNRGNQPQHFGDGTRLSIL.

This sequence joins TRBV7-2 and TRBJ1-1; TRBD1 is a possible D gene (5 bases). V shed 2 bases and J shed 6 bases, with 10 bases lying between them. Germline lookup yields CDR1 SGHTA and CDR2 FQGNSA. This CDR3 has 13 amino acids. The DNA for the CDR3 is TGTGCCAGCAGCTTACAGCGGGACGCTGAAGCTTTCTTT. Its protein product is CASSLQRDAEAFF.

This sequence joins TRBV4-1 and TRBJ2-7; D not certain. Looked up from germline, CDR1 is MGHRA and CDR2 is YSYEKL. Deletions cut 4 bases from V and 4 bases from J, with 17 bases between. This CDR3 is built from 15 residues. The CDR3 is CASSRLKNYAYEQYF. The CDR3 bases are TGCGCCAGCAGCCGTTTAAAGAACTACGCTTACGAGCAGTACTTC.